This TCR beta chain was captured in a study of identifying expanded T cells in peripheral blood. Study-wide findings and caveats: Across healthy donors, higher total template counts meant significantly greater roughly 2-week count variance. About 1.2 clones differed between technical replicates, versus around 15 and 18 over time.

CDR3 length: 15 residues. Trimming removed 10 bases from V and 2 bases from J; junction bases left unmatched: 6. The germline V gene encodes CDR1 MNHEY and CDR2 SMNVEV (reference sequence). Healthy donors had no documented immune events, such as infections, while sampled. Data came from immunoSEQ multiplex PCR; TCRdb stores just in-frame clones and leaves some out. Of over 100,000 clones in the sample, about 88% were seen once. As concerns this clone: Its antigen is unknown.

The receptor comes from a person aged 18-70 years in good health. This rearrangement joins TRBV27 to TRBJ2-3; 13 bases match TRBD2. Sequencing was carried out using blood. The chain's CDR3 is CATLGLAGVTDTQYF. The CDR3 nucleotides are TGTGCCACCCTTGGACTAGCGGGAGTCACAGATACGCAGTATTTT.